The 23 T cell receptor beta chains below were found in one sample sequenced in a study of response to subunit inactivated influenza vaccine. TCRdb reprocessed the RT-PCR reads with MiXCR, giving one entry per CDR3 protein. The table records around 530,000 distinct CDR3 sequences, more than 15% of them present only once. The sample here was CD4+ T cells sorted from PBMCs, taken roughly 24 months after vaccination. All receptors come from a man aged 50 to 69 who received an inactivated influenza vaccine.

This chain uses TRBV30 with TRBJ1-1; D is ambiguous. There are 11 residues in the CDR3. Germline V CDR1 and CDR2: GTSNPN, SVGIG (reference sequence). CDR3 nucleotide sequence: TGTGCGCAGACGGGGAACACTGAAGCTTTCTTT. Translating gives CAQTGNTEAFF.

This chain uses TRBV7-3 with TRBJ1-1; D uncertain. V was cut by 6 bases and J by 5 bases, with 16 bases left in between. CDR3 size: 14 residues. The V gene's germline CDR1 is SGHTA and CDR2 FQGTGA. CDR3 DNA: TGTGCCAGCAGACAGACCGCCTTAAATACTGAAGCTTTCTTT. Encoded protein: CASRQTALNTEAFF. The whole variable domain, remainder taken from reference TRBV7-3 and TRBJ1-1, is GAGVSQTPSNKVTEKGKYVELRCDPISGHTALYWYRQSLGQGPEFLIYFQGTGAADDSGLPNDRFFAVRPEGSVSTLKIQRTERGDSAVYLCASRQTALNTEAFFGQGTRLTVV.

The chain carries TRBV29-1 and TRBJ2-5, with D uncertain. The germline gives CDR1 SQVTM, CDR2 ANQGSEA. Trimming pared 0 bases from V and 4 bases from J, leaving 6 bases between. CDR3 length: 12 amino acids. The CDR3 loop is CSVEDYLETQYF. The CDR3 DNA reads TGCAGCGTTGAAGACTATCTAGAGACCCAGTACTTC.

This clonotype was counted a few times. The CDR3 spells CASSLGQLPGELFF. CDR3 sequence (DNA): TGTGCCAGCAGCTTGGGACAGTTGCCCGGGGAGCTGTTTTTT. V gene TRBV5-5 combines with J gene TRBJ2-2, with a possible D match to TRBD1 (5 bases). CDR1 and CDR2 (germline): SGHKS, YYEKEE (reference sequence). The CDR3 contains 14 residues. The V end lost 0 bases, the J end lost 6 bases, and 9 bases lay between the germline ends.

The chain couples TRBV12-3 or TRBV12-4 to TRBJ2-2; D might be TRBD2 (6 bases). The V and J ends lost 5 bases and 5 bases respectively, with 9 bases between them. This CDR3 contains 13 residues. CDR3 sequence: CASSVLATGELFF. CDR3 DNA sequence: TGTGCCAGCAGTGTACTAGCAACCGGGGAGCTGTTTTTT.

V usage is TRBV3-1 and J usage is TRBJ2-7, with D possibly TRBD2 on 5 matching bases. V was shortened by 0 bases and J by 3 bases, with 12 bases between the two germline ends. CDR1 and CDR2 from the germline V gene are LGHDT and YNNKEL (reference sequence). The CDR3 length is 15 residues. The DNA of the CDR3 is TGTGCCAGCAGCCAAGATAGGAGCGGATACTACGAGCAGTACTTC. The encoded protein is CASSQDRSGYYEQYF.

This clonotype was seen a few times. V is TRBV20-1 and J is TRBJ2-5, with D unclear. V lost 4 bases and J 5 bases, leaving 14 bases between the germline ends. CDR3 length: 13 residues. Germline CDR1 reads DFQATT; CDR2 reads SNEGSKA (reference sequence). For the CDR3, the DNA is TGCAGTGCTACCGCGACCTTGATGGAGACCCAGTACTTC. Protein: CSATATLMETQYF.

The chain couples TRBV7-2 to TRBJ2-7, with D possibly matching TRBD2 (6 bases). The ends were cut back, 5 bases at V and 3 bases at J, with 14 bases in the middle. The CDR3 runs to 14 residues. The germline V gene encodes CDR1 SGHTA and CDR2 FQGNSA. The CDR3 DNA reads as TGTGCCAGCAGCGTACCGGGACTGTTCTACGAGCAGTACTTC. It encodes CASSVPGLFYEQYF.

This clonotype appeared many times. This chain uses TRBV12-3 or TRBV12-4 with TRBJ2-7, with 11 bases that match TRBD2. V was clipped by 5 bases and J by 3 bases; unmatched bases: 3. The CDR3 consists of 14 residues. CDR3 DNA sequence: TGTGCCAGCAGTCCTACTAGCGGGAGCTACGAGCAGTACTTC. Translating gives CASSPTSGSYEQYF.

This clonotype was seen more than once but under ten times. The V gene is TRBV16, the J gene TRBJ2-4; D is unresolved. Germline loops: CDR1 KGHSY, CDR2 FQNENV. V was pared by 3 bases and J by 0 bases, with 15 bases between. CDR3 length: 17 residues. The CDR3 nucleotides read TGTGCCAGCAGCCATAGGGCCTCACACCTAGCCAAAAACATTCAGTACTTC. Translating it yields CASSHRASHLAKNIQYF.

This rearrangement joins TRBV4-2 to TRBJ2-7, with D possibly TRBD2 on 6 matching bases. Germline-derived CDR1 and CDR2 are LGHNA and YNFKEQ. V lost 2 bases and J 0 bases, leaving 17 bases between the germline ends. The CDR3 loop spans 17 amino acids. The CDR3 bases are TGTGCCAGCAGCCAATACCGTAGCGGCCTTAGCTCCTACGAGCAGTACTTC. It is translated as CASSQYRSGLSSYEQYF.

This chain joins TRBV9 and TRBJ2-3; 13 bases are a match to TRBD2. The CDR3 spans 15 residues. Germline CDR1 and CDR2: SGDLS and YYNGEE. V was clipped by 4 bases and J by 5 bases; unmatched bases: 4. The CDR3 loop reads CASSPGTSGIDTQYF. In DNA form, the CDR3 reads TGTGCCAGCAGCCCTGGGACTAGCGGGATAGATACGCAGTATTTT. Full variable domain (remainder filled in from reference TRBV9 and TRBJ2-3): DSGVTQTPKHLITATGQRVTLRCSPRSGDLSVYWYQQSLDQGLQFLIQYYNGEERAKGNILERFSAQQFPDLHSELNLSSLELGDSALYFCASSPGTSGIDTQYFGPGTRLTVL.

This clonotype was detected ten times or more. The V gene is TRBV10-3, the J gene TRBJ2-5, with D possibly TRBD2 on 6 matching bases. Trimming left V 0 bases short and J 5 bases short, with 19 bases between. The CDR3 sequence is 17 residues long. The germline gives CDR1 ENHRY, CDR2 SYGVKD. The CDR3 region is CAISESKSRGAGETQYF. Written as DNA, the CDR3 is TGTGCCATCAGTGAGTCGAAAAGTCGGGGCGCGGGGGAGACCCAGTACTTC.

In its sample, this clonotype was seen a few times. The genes are TRBV4-3 and TRBJ1-6, with D maybe TRBD1 (6 bases). Germline V gene data show CDR1 as LGHNA and CDR2 as YSLEER. Trimming left V 2 bases short and J 9 bases short, with 11 bases between. This CDR3 contains 14 residues. CDR3 protein: CASSQRLQGSPLHF. The DNA for the CDR3 is TGCGCCAGCAGCCAACGGTTACAGGGTTCACCCCTCCACTTT.

This clonotype was counted many times. The V gene is TRBV29-1, the J gene TRBJ2-1; 8 bases align to TRBD2. Germline lookup yields CDR1 SQVTM and CDR2 ANQGSEA. With V trimmed by 5 bases and J by 5 bases, 11 bases remained unmatched. CDR3 size: 15 residues. The CDR3 DNA follows: TGCAGCGTTTCCCCGGGAGCGGGGGAGAACAATGAGCAGTTCTTC. Amino acids: CSVSPGAGENNEQFF.

This clonotype was picked up a small number of times. The gene calls are TRBV5-6 and TRBJ2-4; TRBD1 is a possible D gene (6 bases). This CDR3 is 14 amino acids long. V dropped 2 bases and J dropped 4 bases, with 10 bases sitting between them. Germline loops: CDR1 SGHDT, CDR2 YYEEEE. The DNA for the CDR3 is TGTGCCAGCAGCTTACAGGGTAGGAAAAACATTCAGTACTTC. This translates into CASSLQGRKNIQYF.

The chain is built from TRBV10-3 and TRBJ1-3; D is perhaps TRBD1 (6 bases). The CDR3 has 15 residues. The germline gives CDR1 ENHRY, CDR2 SYGVKD. Deletions cut 6 bases from V and 0 bases from J, with 12 bases between. The CDR3 loop reads CAIRLDSNSGNTIYF. The CDR3 nucleotides are TGTGCCATCAGACTGGACAGTAACTCTGGAAACACCATATATTTT.

J is TRBJ2-5 and V is TRBV12-3 or TRBV12-4; 7 bases fit TRBD2. With 2 bases clipped from V and 5 bases from J, the junction kept 8 bases outside the gene matches. The CDR3 runs to 15 residues. The CDR3 reads CASSLQRGASETQYF. The CDR3 DNA follows: TGTGCCAGCAGTTTACAGCGGGGAGCGAGCGAGACCCAGTACTTC.

This clonotype was seen a few times. The chain recombines TRBV5-8 with TRBJ2-4, with D perhaps matching TRBD1 (6 bases). CDR3 length: 15 amino acids. Trimming left V 5 bases short and J 0 bases short, with 12 bases between. The germline V gene has CDR1 SGHTS and CDR2 YDEGEE. In DNA form, the CDR3 reads TGTGCCAGCAGATTCCCAGGGGTAGCCAAAAACATTCAGTACTTC. Its translation is CASRFPGVAKNIQYF. Full variable domain (remainder filled in from reference TRBV5-8 and TRBJ2-4): EAGVTQSPTHLIKTRGQQATLRCSPISGHTSVYWYQQALGLGLQFLLWYDEGEERNRGNFPPRFSGRQFPNYSSELNVNALELEDSALYLCASRFPGVAKNIQYFGAGTRLSVL.

This clonotype was detected only a few times. The rearrangement links TRBV28 to TRBJ1-1; no definite D call. Germline CDR1 MDHEN, CDR2 SYDVKM. The V and J ends lost 3 bases and 3 bases respectively, with 14 bases between them. There are 15 residues in the CDR3. CDR3 sequence reads: CASSFWESGDTEAFF. The DNA for the CDR3 is TGTGCCAGCAGTTTTTGGGAGTCTGGGGACACTGAAGCTTTCTTT. Together with reference TRBV28 and TRBJ1-1, the CDR3 gives the full variable domain: DVKVTQSSRYLVKRTGEKVFLECVQDMDHENMFWYRQDPGLGLRLIYFSYDVKMKEKGDIPEGYSVSREKKERFSLILESASTNQTSMYLCASSFWESGDTEAFFGQGTRLTVV.

Many counts were recorded for this clonotype. One junction end disagrees with the germline gene, perhaps due to a read error. The chain links TRBV12-3 or TRBV12-4 to TRBJ2-3; D unresolved. The CDR3 has 12 residues. The CDR3 nucleotides are TGTGCCAGCAGCTTAGGCGCAGATACGCAGTATTTT. Amino acid sequence: CASSLGADTQYF.

The sample holds a few counts of this clonotype. The chain employs TRBV4-1 and TRBJ1-1; weak D call: TRBD1 (5 bases). The CDR3 sequence is 19 residues long. Germline CDR1 MGHRA, CDR2 YSYEKL. V lost 1 base to trimming and J lost 0 bases, with 21 bases between them. CDR3 protein: CASSQATGMGGRMNTEAFF. Here the CDR3 DNA reads TGCGCCAGCAGCCAAGCCACCGGGATGGGGGGGAGAATGAACACTGAAGCTTTCTTT.

The chain joins TRBV14 to TRBJ2-2, with D possibly matching TRBD2 (6 bases). Germline CDR1 reads SGHDN; CDR2 reads FVKESK. This CDR3 has 18 residues. Trimming shortened V by 0 bases and J by 3 bases, and 17 bases separated the two germline ends. CDR3 sequence reads: CASSQDRGYLLDTGELFF. The DNA of the CDR3 is TGTGCCAGCAGCCAAGATCGGGGGTATTTGTTGGACACCGGGGAGCTGTTTTTT.